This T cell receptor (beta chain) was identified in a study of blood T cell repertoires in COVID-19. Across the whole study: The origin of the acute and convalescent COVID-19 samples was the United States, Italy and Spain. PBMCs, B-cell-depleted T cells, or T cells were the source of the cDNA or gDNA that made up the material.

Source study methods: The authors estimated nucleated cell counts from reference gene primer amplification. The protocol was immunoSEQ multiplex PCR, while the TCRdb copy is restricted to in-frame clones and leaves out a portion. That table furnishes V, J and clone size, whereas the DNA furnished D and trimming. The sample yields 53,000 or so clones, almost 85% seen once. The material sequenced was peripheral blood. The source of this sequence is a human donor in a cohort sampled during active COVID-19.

The CDR3 protein is CASSELAGRSYNEQFF. The CDR3 coding sequence is TGTGCCAGCAGTGAATTGGCAGGGAGGTCCTACAATGAGCAGTTCTTC. This sequence joins TRBV25-1 and TRBJ2-1; perhaps TRBD2 as D (6 bases). Germline assignment: CDR1 MGHDK and CDR2 SYGVNS. V was cut by 1 base and J by 1 base, with 11 bases left in between. The CDR3 contains 16 residues. Filled out from reference TRBV25-1 and TRBJ2-1, the complete variable domain reads EADIYQTPRYLVIGTGKKITLECSQTMGHDKMYWYQQDPGMELHLIHYSYGVNSTEKGDLSSESTVSRIRTEHFPLTLESARPSHTSQYLCASSELAGRSYNEQFFGPGTRLTVL.